A selection of T cell receptor beta chains follows, all from one sample in a study of molecular identifiers for immune sequencing clone quantification. TCRdb redid the calling of the PCR reads with MiXCR, one entry per CDR3 protein. This table has hundreds of thousands of distinct CDR3 sequences, roughly 27% appearing once. Material for sequencing was naive CD8+ T cells from blood, with Jurkat cell RNA spiked in. The receptors derive from a human donor in good health. Some libraries in this study had Jurkat cell RNA spiked in. CDR3s include the opening cysteine and the closing phenylalanine or tryptophan. D genes are given only for firm matches. Not all rows give a size; the values are once, few, many and, for expanded clones, a class.

abundance	j_gene	d_gene	v_gene	len	CDR3nt	CDR3aa
NA	TRBJ2-1	NA	TRBV6-5	13	TGTGCCAGCAGTTACGCTGGAGGAACACCTCAGTTCTTC	CASSYAGGTPQFF
NA	TRBJ2-7	TRBD1	TRBV13	14	TGTGCCAGCAGCTCGGGGACAGGGGACTACGAGCAGCACTTC	CASSSGTGDYEQHF
few	TRBJ2-6	NA	TRBV19	16	TGTGCCAGTAGTATCTGGGGGGCGTACGGGGCCAACGTCCTGACTTTC	CASSIWGAYGANVLTF
many	TRBJ2-6	NA	TRBV3-1	15	TGTGCCAGCAGGGGGGACTTCTCTGGGGCCAACGTCCTGACTTTC	CASRGDFSGANVLTF
many	TRBJ1-1	TRBD1	TRBV29-1	13	TGCAGCGTCACAGGGGCGATGAACACTGAAGCTTTCTTT	CSVTGAMNTEAFF
few	TRBJ2-7	NA	TRBV20-1	15	TGCAGTGCTAGAGATAGTAGCGAGAGCTCCTACGAGCAGTACTTC	CSARDSSESSYEQYF
many	TRBJ2-5	TRBD1	TRBV27	15	TGTGCCAGCAGTTTTGAACAGGGGGGCCAAGAGACCCAGTACTTC	CASSFEQGGQETQYF
many	TRBJ2-3	NA	TRBV7-9	14	TGTGCCAGCAGCTCCCACGGACTCACAGATACGCAGTATTTT	CASSSHGLTDTQYF
few	TRBJ2-7	TRBD2	TRBV5-3	14	TGTGCCAGCAGCTGGGGGACTAGAGGGTCCGAGCAGTACTTC	CASSWGTRGSEQYF
NA	TRBJ2-1	NA	TRBV20-1	16	TGCAGTGCTAGAGATCTTCAGGGTATTGCCTACAATGAGCAGATCTTC	CSARDLQGIAYNEQIF
NA	TRBJ1-1	NA	TRBV30	15	TGTGCCTGGACGGGGGGTACATCGATGAACACTGAAGCTTTCTTT	CAWTGGTSMNTEAFF
many	TRBJ2-7	TRBD2	TRBV29-1	15	TGCAGCGTTGAACATCGACTAGGCGGGAGCTACGAGCAGTACTTC	CSVEHRLGGSYEQYF
many	TRBJ2-5	NA	TRBV12-3/TRBV12-4	15	TGTGCCAGCAGTCAAACTACAGGGTCAGGAGAGACCCAGTACTTC	CASSQTTGSGETQYF
few	TRBJ1-4	NA	TRBV12-3/TRBV12-4	16	TGTGCCAGCAGTTTTGGACAGAAACTTACTAATGAAAAACTGTTTTTT	CASSFGQKLTNEKLFF
NA	TRBJ2-7	NA	TRBV5-3	13	TGTGCCAGCAGCCCCTGGGACCCCTACGAGCAGTACTTC	CASSPWDPYEQYF
NA	TRBJ2-7	NA	TRBV20-1	14	TGCAGTGCCCAAGGAGGGACGGGACCCTACGAGCAGTACTTC	CSAQGGTGPYEQYF
few	TRBJ2-3	NA	TRBV12-3/TRBV12-4	15	TGTGCCAGCAGCAACCGGCACGGTGGCACAGATACGCAGTATTTT	CASSNRHGGTDTQYF
NA	TRBJ2-1	TRBD2	TRBV4-3	19	TGCGCCAGCAGCCAAAGACTAGCGGGGGCCCCCAGTGGCTACAATGAGCAGTTCTTC	CASSQRLAGAPSGYNEQFF
many	TRBJ2-7	NA	TRBV6-5	14	TGTGCCAGCAGTTCCCCGCGAGGCACCTACGAGCAGTACTTC	CASSSPRGTYEQYF
NA	TRBJ2-3	TRBD2	TRBV3-1	17	TGTGCCAGCAGCCAAGAGATAGCGGGGGCCGATACAGATACGCAGTATTTT	CASSQEIAGADTDTQYF
NA	TRBJ2-5	TRBD2	TRBV7-2	16	TGTGCCAGCACCGCAACTAGCGGGAGGGCCGGGGAGACCCAGTACTTC	CASTATSGRAGETQYF
many	TRBJ1-1	TRBD1	TRBV29-1	13	TGCAGCGTGAGACAGGGGTGGGGCGGTGAAGCTTTCTTT	CSVRQGWGGEAFF
many	TRBJ2-3	TRBD2	TRBV6-2/TRBV6-3	16	TGTGCCAGCAGTTATTACCCGGGAGGGTCCACAGATACGCAGTATTTT	CASSYYPGGSTDTQYF
NA	TRBJ1-1	TRBD1	TRBV11-2	16	TGTGCCAGCAGCTTAAAGGTTACAGGGGGAGACACTGAAGCTTTCTTT	CASSLKVTGGDTEAFF
many	TRBJ1-2	NA	TRBV4-2	14	TGTGCCAGCAGCCAAGAGGAGGACCGCTATGGCTACACCTTC	CASSQEEDRYGYTF
few	TRBJ2-2	TRBD1	TRBV4-3	16	TGCGCCAGCAGCCAGAGAAACAGGGGGTATGCCGGGGAGCTGTTTTTT	CASSQRNRGYAGELFF
few	TRBJ1-1	NA	TRBV20-1	12	TGCAGTGGAAGGGAATCCAACACTGAAGCTTTCTTT	CSGRESNTEAFF
many	TRBJ2-7	TRBD1	TRBV11-1	16	TGTGCCAGCAGCCTTCCGGGGACAGGGCAAGAGGACGAGCAGTACTTC	CASSLPGTGQEDEQYF
many	TRBJ1-5	NA	TRBV10-3	12	TGTGCCATCGGGGGGGGTCTGGAGCCCCAGCATTTT	CAIGGGLEPQHF
NA	TRBJ1-1	NA	TRBV9	16	TGTGCCAGCAGCGGGGAGGGAATTCGTTCGAACACTGAAGCTTTCTTT	CASSGEGIRSNTEAFF
many	TRBJ1-1	TRBD1	TRBV20-1	15	TGCAGTGCTACGATGGGAAGGACAGGGTGGACTGAAGCTTTCTTT	CSATMGRTGWTEAFF
NA	TRBJ1-5	TRBD1	TRBV28	15	TGTGCCAGCAGTTTAACCGGGACAGGGAGTCAGCCCCAGCATTTT	CASSLTGTGSQPQHF
many	TRBJ2-3	TRBD2	TRBV9	17	TGTGCCAGCAGCCCCTTTACTAGCGGGGGGGCCGCAGATACGCAGTATTTT	CASSPFTSGGAADTQYF
NA	TRBJ2-7	NA	TRBV2	13	TGTGCCAGCAGGGACTGGGGTCCCTACGAGCAGCACTTC	CASRDWGPYEQHF
few	TRBJ2-6	TRBD2	TRBV25-1	17	TGTGCCAGCAGTGAATGGGCGGGGGTGAGCGGGGCCAACGTCCTGACTTTC	CASSEWAGVSGANVLTF
NA	TRBJ1-1	NA	TRBV7-9	12	TGTGCCAGCAGCTTGGGGCAGTTTGAAGCTTTCTTT	CASSLGQFEAFF
once	TRBJ2-5	TRBD1	TRBV11-2	15	TGTGCCAGCAGCTCTAACCCCGGGGACAGAGAGCCCCAGTACTTC	CASSSNPGDREPQYF
few	TRBJ2-5	TRBD2	TRBV24-1	17	TGTGCCACCAGTGATTCGAGACTAGCAGGAGTAATCGAGACCCAGTACTTC	CATSDSRLAGVIETQYF
few	TRBJ2-7	NA	TRBV10-3	16	TGTGCCATCAGTGAGTCAGGTGTCGGGGGTCCGTTCGAGCAGTACTTC	CAISESGVGGPFEQYF
NA	TRBJ2-7	NA	TRBV20-1	17	TGCAGTGCTAGAGATACTGAGGGAGCGGGACAGCTCTACGAGCAGTACTTC	CSARDTEGAGQLYEQYF
many	TRBJ2-7	NA	TRBV6-2/TRBV6-3	13	TGTGCCAGCAGTTACGGCCCTATGGGTGAGCAGTACTTC	CASSYGPMGEQYF
many	TRBJ1-1	NA	TRBV7-9	13	TGTGCCAGCAGCTCCGAGGCCGGGCGTGAAGCTTTCTTT	CASSSEAGREAFF
few	TRBJ2-1	NA	TRBV4-3	14	TGCGCCAGCAGCCAAGATCAAAGAGGCAATGAGCAGTTCTTC	CASSQDQRGNEQFF
many	TRBJ2-7	NA	TRBV4-1	17	TGCGCCAGCAGCCAAGTGTTCAAGGGCAGATTCTCCTACGAGCAGTACTTC	CASSQVFKGRFSYEQYF
few	TRBJ1-4	NA	TRBV30	15	TGTGCCTGGAGTTTGCCGGGGGGATTTAATGAAAAACTGTTTTTT	CAWSLPGGFNEKLFF
few	TRBJ1-2	NA	TRBV6-2/TRBV6-3	13	TGTGCCAGCACCCGAAGTCCCAACTATGGCTACACCTTC	CASTRSPNYGYTF
many	TRBJ1-2	NA	TRBV20-1	14	TGCAGTGCTGATCCTACTGACAGCTCCTATGGCTACACCTTC	CSADPTDSSYGYTF
NA	TRBJ2-5	TRBD1	TRBV24-1	13	TGTGCCACCAATCCAGGGGGCGTGGAGCCCCAGTACTTC	CATNPGGVEPQYF
many	TRBJ2-7	TRBD1	TRBV5-1	17	TGCGCCAGCAGCCCTTCAACACCGGGACAGGGTTTATCCGAGCAGTACTTC	CASSPSTPGQGLSEQYF
few	TRBJ2-3	TRBD2	TRBV20-1	14	TGCAGTACCTGGCAGGCGGGGGATACAGATACGCAGTATTTT	CSTWQAGDTDTQYF
many	TRBJ2-7	TRBD2	TRBV6-2/TRBV6-3	15	TGTGCCAGCAGCCCCCTGGCGGGAGGAGCCTACGAGCAGTACTTC	CASSPLAGGAYEQYF
few	TRBJ1-1	TRBD1	TRBV12-3/TRBV12-4	14	TGTGCCAGCAGCCAACAGGGGTCGGAGACTGAAGCTTTCTTT	CASSQQGSETEAFF
many	TRBJ1-1	NA	TRBV12-3/TRBV12-4	12	TGTGCCAGCAGTTCCCCGAACCCTGAAGCTTTCTTT	CASSSPNPEAFF
few	TRBJ2-1	TRBD2	TRBV4-3	16	TGCGCCAGCAGCCAAGATGTCGGGACTACCCAGGGTGAGCAGTTCTTC	CASSQDVGTTQGEQFF